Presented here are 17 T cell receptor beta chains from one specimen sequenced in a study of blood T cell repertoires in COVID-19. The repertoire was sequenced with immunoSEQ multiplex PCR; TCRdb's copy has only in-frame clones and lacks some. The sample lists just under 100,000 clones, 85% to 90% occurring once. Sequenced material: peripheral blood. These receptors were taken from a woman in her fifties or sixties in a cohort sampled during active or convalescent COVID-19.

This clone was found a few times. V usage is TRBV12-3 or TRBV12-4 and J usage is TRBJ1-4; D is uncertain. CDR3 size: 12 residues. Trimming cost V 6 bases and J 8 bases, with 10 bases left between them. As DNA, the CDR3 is TGTGCCAGCAGCCGCAGCGGGGAAAAACTGTTTTTT. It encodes CASSRSGEKLFF.

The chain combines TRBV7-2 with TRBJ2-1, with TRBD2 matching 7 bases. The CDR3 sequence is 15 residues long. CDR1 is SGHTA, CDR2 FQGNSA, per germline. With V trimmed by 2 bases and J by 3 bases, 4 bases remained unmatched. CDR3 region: CASSLLADVYNEQFF. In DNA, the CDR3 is TGTGCCAGCAGCTTACTAGCGGATGTCTACAATGAGCAGTTCTTC.

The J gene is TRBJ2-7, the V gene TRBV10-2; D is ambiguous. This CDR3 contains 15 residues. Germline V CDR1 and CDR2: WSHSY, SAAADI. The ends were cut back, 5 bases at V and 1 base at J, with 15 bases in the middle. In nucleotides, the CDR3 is TGCGCCAGCAGTCCCCAGGCCACGATATCCTACGAGCAGTACTTC. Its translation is CASSPQATISYEQYF.

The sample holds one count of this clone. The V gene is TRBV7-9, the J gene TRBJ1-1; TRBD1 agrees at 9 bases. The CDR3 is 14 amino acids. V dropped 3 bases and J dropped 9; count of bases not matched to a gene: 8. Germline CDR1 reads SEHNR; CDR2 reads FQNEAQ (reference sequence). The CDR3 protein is CASSLGTGGSKAFF. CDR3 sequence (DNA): TGTGCCAGCAGCTTGGGTACAGGGGGCTCTAAAGCTTTCTTT. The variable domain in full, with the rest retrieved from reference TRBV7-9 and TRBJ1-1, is DTGVSQNPRHKITKRGQNVTFRCDPISEHNRLYWYRQTLGQGPEFLTYFQNEAQLEKSRLLSDRFSAERPKGSFSTLEIQRTEQGDSAMYLCASSLGTGGSKAFFGQGTRLTVV.

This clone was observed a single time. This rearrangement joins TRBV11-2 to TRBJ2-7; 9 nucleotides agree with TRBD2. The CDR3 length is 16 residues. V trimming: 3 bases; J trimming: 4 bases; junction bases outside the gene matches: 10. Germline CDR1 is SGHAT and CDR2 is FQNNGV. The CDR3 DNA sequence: TGTGCCAGCAGCTTCCCTAGCGGGATGAGTTTTTACGAGCAGTACTTC. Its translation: CASSFPSGMSFYEQYF.

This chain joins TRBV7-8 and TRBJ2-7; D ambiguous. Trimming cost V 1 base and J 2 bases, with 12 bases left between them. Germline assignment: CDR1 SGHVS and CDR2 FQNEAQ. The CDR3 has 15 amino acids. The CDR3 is CASSLGSVVTYEQYF. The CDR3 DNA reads TGTGCCAGCAGCTTAGGCAGCGTTGTGACCTACGAGCAGTACTTC.

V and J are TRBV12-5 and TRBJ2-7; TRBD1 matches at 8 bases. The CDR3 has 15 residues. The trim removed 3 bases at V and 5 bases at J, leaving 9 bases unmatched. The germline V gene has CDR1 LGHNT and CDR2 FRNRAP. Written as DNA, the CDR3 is TGTGCTAGTGGTTTTAGGAGGACAGGGCGCGACGAGCAGTACTTC. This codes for CASGFRRTGRDEQYF. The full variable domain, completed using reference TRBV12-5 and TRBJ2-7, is DARVTQTPRHKVTEMGQEVTMRCQPILGHNTVFWYRQTMMQGLELLAYFRNRAPLDDSGMPKDRFSAEMPDATLATLKIQPSEPRDSAVYFCASGFRRTGRDEQYFGPGTRLTVT.

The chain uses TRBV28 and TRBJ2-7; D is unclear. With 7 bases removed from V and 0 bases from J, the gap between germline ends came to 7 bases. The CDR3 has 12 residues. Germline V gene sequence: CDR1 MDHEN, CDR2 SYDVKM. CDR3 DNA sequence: TGTGCCAGCATAGCCCACTCCTACGAGCAGTACTTC. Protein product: CASIAHSYEQYF.

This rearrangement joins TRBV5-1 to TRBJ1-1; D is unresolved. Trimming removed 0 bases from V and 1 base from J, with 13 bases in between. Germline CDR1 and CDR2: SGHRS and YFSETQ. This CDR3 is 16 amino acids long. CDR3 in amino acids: CASSLGSGWGNTEAFF. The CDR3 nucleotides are TGCGCCAGCAGCTTGGGGTCGGGATGGGGGAACACTGAAGCTTTCTTT.

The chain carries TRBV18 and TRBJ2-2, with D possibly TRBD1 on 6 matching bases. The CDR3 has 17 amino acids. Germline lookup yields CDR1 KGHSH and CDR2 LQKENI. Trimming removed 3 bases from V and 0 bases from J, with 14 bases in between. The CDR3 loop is CASSPLAPGANTGELFF. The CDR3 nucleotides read TGTGCCAGCTCACCTCTAGCCCCAGGGGCGAACACCGGGGAGCTGTTTTTT.

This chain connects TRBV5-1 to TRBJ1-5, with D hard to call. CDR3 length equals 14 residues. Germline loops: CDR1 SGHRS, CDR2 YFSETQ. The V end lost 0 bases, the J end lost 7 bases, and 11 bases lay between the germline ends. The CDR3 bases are TGCGCCAGCAGCTTGGGAGGAGTCGGCCAGCCCCAGCATTTT. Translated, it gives CASSLGGVGQPQHF.

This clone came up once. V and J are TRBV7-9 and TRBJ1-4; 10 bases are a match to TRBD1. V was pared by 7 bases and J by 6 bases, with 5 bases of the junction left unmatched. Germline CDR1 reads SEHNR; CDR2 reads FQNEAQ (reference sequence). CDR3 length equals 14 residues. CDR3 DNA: TGTGCCAGCACATGGGACAGGGGCGATGAAAAACTGTTTTTT. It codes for CASTWDRGDEKLFF.

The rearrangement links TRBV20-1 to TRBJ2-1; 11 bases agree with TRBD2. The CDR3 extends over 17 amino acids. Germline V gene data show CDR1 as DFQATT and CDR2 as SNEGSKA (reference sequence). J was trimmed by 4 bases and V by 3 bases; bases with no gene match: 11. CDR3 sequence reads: CSASGRRGTSGYNEQFF. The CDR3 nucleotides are TGCAGTGCTAGTGGCCGGCGGGGGACTAGCGGATACAATGAGCAGTTCTTC.

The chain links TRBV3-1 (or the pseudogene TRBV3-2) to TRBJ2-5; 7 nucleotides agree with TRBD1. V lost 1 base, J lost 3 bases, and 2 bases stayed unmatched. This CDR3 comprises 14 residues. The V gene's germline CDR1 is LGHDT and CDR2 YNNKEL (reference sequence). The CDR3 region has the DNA TGTGCCAGCAGCCAAGGAGGACAGGAAGAGACCCAGTACTTC. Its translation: CASSQGGQEETQYF.

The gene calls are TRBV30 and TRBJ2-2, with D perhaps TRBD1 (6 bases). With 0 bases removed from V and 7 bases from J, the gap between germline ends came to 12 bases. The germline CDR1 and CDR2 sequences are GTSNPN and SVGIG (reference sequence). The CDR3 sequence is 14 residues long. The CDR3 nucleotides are TGTGCCTGGAGTGTCTGGGGCAGGGGCGGGGAGCTGTTTTTT. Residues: CAWSVWGRGGELFF. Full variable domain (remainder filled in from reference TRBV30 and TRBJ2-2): SQTIHQWPATLVQPVGSPLSLECTVEGTSNPNLYWYRQAAGRGLQLLFYSVGIGQISSEVPQNLSASRPQDRQFILSSKKLLLSDSGFYLCAWSVWGRGGELFFGEGSRLTVL.

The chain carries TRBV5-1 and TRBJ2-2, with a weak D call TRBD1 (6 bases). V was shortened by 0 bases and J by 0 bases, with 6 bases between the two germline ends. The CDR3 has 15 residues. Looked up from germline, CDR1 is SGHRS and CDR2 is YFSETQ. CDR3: CASSLGTANTGELFF. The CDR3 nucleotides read TGCGCCAGCAGCTTGGGGACAGCGAACACCGGGGAGCTGTTTTTT.

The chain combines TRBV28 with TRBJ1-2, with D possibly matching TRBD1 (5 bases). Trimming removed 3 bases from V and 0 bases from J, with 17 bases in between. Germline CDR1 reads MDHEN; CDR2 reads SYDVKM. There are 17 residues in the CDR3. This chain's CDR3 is CASSFGGQGSPNYGYTF. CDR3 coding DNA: TGTGCCAGCAGTTTCGGAGGGCAGGGCAGCCCTAACTATGGCTACACCTTC.